These 25 T cell receptor beta chains originate from one sample sequenced in a study of T-cell memory formation after mild COVID-19. TCRdb redid the calling of the 5' RACE reads with MiXCR, one entry per CDR3 protein. The sample holds roughly 110,000 distinct CDR3 sequences, around 15% seen once. Sequencing was carried out using PBMCs or a T cell subset sorted from them (not recorded which). These TCRs come from a man between 18 and 29 years old who had mild COVID-19 (a few samples of this study predate the infection). Cell type and time point are not known.

The J gene is TRBJ2-1, the V gene TRBV4-3; 13 bases line up with TRBD2. This CDR3 spans 17 amino acids. The germline V gene has CDR1 LGHNA and CDR2 YSLEER. V was pared by 1 base and J by 5 bases, with 5 bases of the junction left unmatched. The CDR3 loop is CASSQAPGTSGDNEQFF. The CDR3, as DNA: TGCGCCAGCAGCCAAGCCCCCGGGACTAGCGGGGACAATGAGCAGTTCTTC.

This clonotype has just a few counts. The CDR3 nucleotides read TGTGCCAGCAGCGTCTTAGGAGGCCCTAACTATGGCTACACCTTC. The encoded protein is CASSVLGGPNYGYTF. V and J are TRBV7-2 and TRBJ1-2; D call uncertain. The CDR3 consists of 15 residues. Trimming pared 5 bases from V and 0 bases from J, leaving 13 bases between. Germline CDR1 reads SGHTA; CDR2 reads FQGNSA.

This clonotype turned up a few times. The J gene is TRBJ2-1, the V gene TRBV10-3, with a weak D call TRBD2 (5 bases). CDR1 and CDR2 (germline): ENHRY, SYGVKD. Between the trimmed V and J ends, which lost 2 bases and 6 bases, there was a span of 5 bases. The CDR3 is 12 residues long. The CDR3 DNA sequence: TGTGCCATCAGTGAGACTAGCAATGAGCAGTTCTTC. It codes for CAISETSNEQFF.

The V call is TRBV29-1, the J call TRBJ2-5; no definite D call. The V gene lost 3 bases and the J gene lost 1 base, with 9 bases spanning the gap. The CDR3 extends over 13 amino acids. Germline lookup yields CDR1 SQVTM and CDR2 ANQGSEA. CDR3 in DNA: TGCAGCGTTGAGAGCGAGGCCCAAGAGACCCAGTACTTC. It yields the protein CSVESEAQETQYF.

The sample holds a few counts of this clonotype. The chain has TRBV6-6 and TRBJ1-1, with D uncertain. The CDR3 totals 13 residues. Germline V gene lookup returns CDR1 MNHNY and CDR2 SVGAGI (reference sequence). Trimming cost V 2 bases and J 5 bases, with 9 bases left between them. The CDR3 region has the DNA TGTGCCAGCAGTTACCCGGGTGGGACTGAAGCTTTCTTT. Protein product: CASSYPGGTEAFF.

This clonotype was picked up a small number of times. The chain carries TRBV9 and TRBJ2-3; the D is unclear. The germline V gene encodes CDR1 SGDLS and CDR2 YYNGEE. This CDR3 is 14 amino acids long. Trimming pared 0 bases from V and 1 base from J, leaving 6 bases between. CDR3 sequence: CASSVEVRTDTQYF. CDR3 DNA: TGTGCCAGCAGCGTAGAAGTCCGCACAGATACGCAGTATTTT.

This clonotype came up a few times. The chain combines TRBV7-9 with TRBJ2-7; unclear D gene. CDR3 length: 13 residues. V was trimmed by 5 bases and J by 5 bases, leaving 13 bases between them. The V gene's germline CDR1 is SEHNR and CDR2 FQNEAQ (reference sequence). As DNA, the CDR3 is TGTGCCAGCAGCGCAGCTATCTCGCACGAGCAGTACTTC. It encodes CASSAAISHEQYF.

In its sample, this clonotype was seen a few times. The rearrangement uses TRBV7-9 and TRBJ2-7; D not resolved. The CDR3 loop spans 13 amino acids. The germline V gene encodes CDR1 SEHNR and CDR2 FQNEAQ (reference sequence). V lost 5 bases and J 5 bases, leaving 13 bases between the germline ends. The DNA for the CDR3 is TGTGCCAGCAGCGCCGGGCCCCGGGACGAGCAGTACTTC. Translated: CASSAGPRDEQYF.

With regard to this clonotype: No conserved phenylalanine or tryptophan ends this CDR3, so it is likely a read error. The gene calls are TRBV9 and TRBJ2-1; D might be TRBD1 or TRBD2, each matching 5 bases. Per germline, CDR1 SGDLS and CDR2 YYNGEE. The CDR3 is 14 amino acids. V shed 4 bases and J shed 2 bases, with 10 bases lying between them. The CDR3 coding sequence is TGTGCCAGCAGCCAGGGAGCCCCCTACAATGAGCAGTTCTTG. Encoded protein: CASSQGAPYNEQFL.

The chain recombines TRBV5-5 with TRBJ2-4; unclear D gene. The germline CDR1 and CDR2 sequences are SGHKS and YYEKEE (reference sequence). The CDR3 contains 14 residues. V lost 0 bases and J 8 bases, leaving 12 bases between the germline ends. CDR3 nucleotide sequence: TGTGCCAGCAGCTTGGAGCTCAGCAAGGACATTCAGTACTTC. Translating it yields CASSLELSKDIQYF.

This clonotype came up many times. The chain uses TRBV23-1 and TRBJ1-6; 7 nucleotides match TRBD1. Being an ORF, TRBV23-1 has a function that is uncertain. The CDR3 has 16 residues. Unmatched junction bases numbered 8, after V lost 3 bases and J lost 6 bases. This CDR3 is CASSQAGQQVNSPLHF. CDR3 DNA sequence: TGCGCCAGCAGTCAGGCGGGACAGCAGGTTAATTCACCCCTCCACTTT.

This clonotype was found a few times. The chain couples TRBV28 to TRBJ2-1; 10 bases align to TRBD2. The CDR3 runs to 16 residues. V lost 6 bases and J lost 6; bases outside the gene matches: 11. Germline V gives CDR1 MDHEN, CDR2 SYDVKM. The CDR3: CASRPITSGGANEQFF. As DNA, the CDR3 is TGTGCCAGCAGGCCCATCACCAGCGGGGGGGCCAATGAGCAGTTCTTC.

This clonotype occurred a few times. This chain connects TRBV4-2 to TRBJ2-1, with 7 bases lining up with TRBD1. J gave up 3 bases and V 3 bases, and 8 bases lay outside the gene matches. The CDR3 runs to 16 residues. Germline CDR1 and CDR2: LGHNA and YNFKEQ. CDR3 protein: CASSQEVRDSYNEQFF. The CDR3 nucleotides read TGTGCCAGCAGCCAGGAGGTCCGGGACAGCTACAATGAGCAGTTCTTC.

The J gene is TRBJ2-3, the V gene TRBV19, with TRBD1 matching over 8 bases. The CDR3 totals 15 residues. Germline trimming cut 5 bases from V and 0 bases from J; bases unmatched to any gene: 4. CDR1 LNHDA and CDR2 SQIVND come from the germline V gene (reference sequence). The CDR3 region has the DNA TGTGCCAGTAGTGGACAGGGTCGGAGCACAGATACGCAGTATTTT. Translated: CASSGQGRSTDTQYF.

The chain carries TRBV18 and TRBJ2-7, with D unclear. V lost 7 bases and J lost 0, with 10 bases in between. This CDR3 spans 13 amino acids. CDR1 is KGHSH and CDR2 is LQKENI in the germline V gene. DNA of the CDR3: TGTGCCAGCTGGAACATCGCCTCCTACGAGCAGTACTTC. Amino acids: CASWNIASYEQYF.

This clonotype has a handful of counts. The rearrangement joins TRBV4-3 to TRBJ2-2; tentatively, D is TRBD1 or TRBD2 (5 bases each). The CDR3 contains 16 residues. Germline loops: CDR1 LGHNA, CDR2 YSLEER. V lost 0 bases, J lost 7 bases, and 15 bases lay in between. CDR3 bases: TGCGCCAGCAGCCAAGACCCAGGGACGGCCCACGGGGAGCTGTTTTTT. This gives the protein CASSQDPGTAHGELFF.

This clonotype has a handful of counts. The chain recombines TRBV5-4 with TRBJ2-1, with a tentative D call TRBD2 (6 bases). The CDR3 has 15 amino acids. Trimming cost V 5 bases and J 0 bases, with 12 bases left between them. Germline CDR1 and CDR2: SGHNT and YYREEE (reference sequence). Here the CDR3 reads CASRPEGTSYNEQFF. Here the CDR3 DNA reads TGTGCCAGCAGGCCGGAGGGAACCTCCTACAATGAGCAGTTCTTC.

This clonotype has ten or more counts. The rearrangement uses TRBV7-9 and TRBJ2-7, with no clear D. The CDR3 totals 12 residues. With 5 bases removed from V and 4 bases from J, the gap between germline ends came to 9 bases. Germline CDR1 and CDR2: SEHNR and FQNEAQ (reference sequence). The CDR3 protein is CASSTATYEQYV. The DNA for the CDR3 is TGTGCCAGCAGCACGGCCACGTACGAGCAGTACGTC.

The J gene is TRBJ2-3, the V gene TRBV29-1, with D possibly being TRBD2 (6 bases). This CDR3 has 16 residues. Per germline, CDR1 SQVTM and CDR2 ANQGSEA. Trimming removed 3 bases from V and 4 bases from J, with 20 bases in between. The CDR3 here is CSVEGPDYLGPDTQYF. CDR3 nucleotide sequence: TGCAGCGTTGAGGGCCCGGACTATTTGGGCCCAGATACGCAGTATTTT.

The rearrangement joins TRBV12-3 or TRBV12-4 to TRBJ2-5; 11 bases fit TRBD2. The CDR3 covers 17 residues. V lost 6 bases to trimming and J lost 0 bases; unmatched junction nucleotides: 9. CDR3 in amino acids: CASSLTSGGYYQETQYF. Written as DNA, the CDR3 is TGTGCCAGCAGCCTAACTAGCGGGGGCTACTACCAAGAGACCCAGTACTTC.

This clonotype was counted many times. This sequence joins TRBV7-9 and TRBJ2-3; 9 positions match TRBD2. Germline CDR1 is SEHNR and CDR2 is FQNEAQ (reference sequence). The CDR3 covers 15 residues. The trim removed 8 bases at V and 1 base at J, leaving 7 bases unmatched. CDR3: CASSGERGGTDTQYF. The CDR3 region has the DNA TGTGCCAGCTCGGGCGAGCGGGGGGGCACAGATACGCAGTATTTT.

The gene calls are TRBV11-2 and TRBJ2-4; D is possibly TRBD1 or TRBD2 (6 bases each). Trimming left V 0 bases short and J 1 base short, with 13 bases between. The germline V gene encodes CDR1 SGHAT and CDR2 FQNNGV. CDR3 length equals 17 residues. For the CDR3, the DNA is TGTGCCAGCAGCTTAGATTGGGGGGCTCGGGCCAAAAACATTCAGTACTTC. Amino acid sequence: CASSLDWGARAKNIQYF.

This chain uses TRBV4-1 with TRBJ2-3; D uncertain. V lost 0 bases to trimming and J lost 1 base, with 14 bases between them. The CDR3 is made up of 17 amino acids. Germline V lookup: CDR1 MGHRA, CDR2 YSYEKL. The CDR3 DNA follows: TGCGCCAGCAGCCAAGATCAAGGACCTCCTGGCACAGATACGCAGTATTTT. Amino acids: CASSQDQGPPGTDTQYF.

The chain employs TRBV27 and TRBJ1-1; TRBD1 agrees at 8 bases. V gave up 3 bases and J gave up 6 bases; unmatched junction bases: 3. The germline V gene has CDR1 MNHEY and CDR2 SMNVEV (reference sequence). The CDR3 is 13 amino acids. In nucleotides, the CDR3 is TGTGCCAGCAGTTTCCAGGGGGCTGCTGAAGCTTTCTTT. Its translation: CASSFQGAAEAFF.

V is TRBV12-3 or TRBV12-4 and J is TRBJ2-1; D gene uncertain. With 2 bases removed from V and 9 bases from J, the gap between germline ends came to 5 bases. This CDR3 region has 11 residues. For the CDR3, the DNA is TGTGCCAGCAGTTTAAGGCCTGAGCAGTTCTTC. Protein: CASSLRPEQFF.